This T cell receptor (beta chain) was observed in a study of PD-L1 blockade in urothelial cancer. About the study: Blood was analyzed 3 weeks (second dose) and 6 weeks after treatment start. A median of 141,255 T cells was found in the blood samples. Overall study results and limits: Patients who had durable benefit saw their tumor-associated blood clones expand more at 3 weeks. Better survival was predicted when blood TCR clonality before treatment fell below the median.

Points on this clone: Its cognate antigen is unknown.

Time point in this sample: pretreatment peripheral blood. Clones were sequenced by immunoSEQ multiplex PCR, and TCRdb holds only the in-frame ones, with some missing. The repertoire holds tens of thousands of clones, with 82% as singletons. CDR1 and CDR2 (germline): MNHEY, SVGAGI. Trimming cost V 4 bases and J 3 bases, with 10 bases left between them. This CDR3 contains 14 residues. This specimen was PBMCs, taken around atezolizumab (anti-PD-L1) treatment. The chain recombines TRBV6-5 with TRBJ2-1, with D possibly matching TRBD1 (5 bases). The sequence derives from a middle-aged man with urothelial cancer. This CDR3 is CASSFQQGYNEQFF. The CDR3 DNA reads TGTGCCAGCAGTTTTCAGCAGGGCTACAATGAGCAGTTCTTC.